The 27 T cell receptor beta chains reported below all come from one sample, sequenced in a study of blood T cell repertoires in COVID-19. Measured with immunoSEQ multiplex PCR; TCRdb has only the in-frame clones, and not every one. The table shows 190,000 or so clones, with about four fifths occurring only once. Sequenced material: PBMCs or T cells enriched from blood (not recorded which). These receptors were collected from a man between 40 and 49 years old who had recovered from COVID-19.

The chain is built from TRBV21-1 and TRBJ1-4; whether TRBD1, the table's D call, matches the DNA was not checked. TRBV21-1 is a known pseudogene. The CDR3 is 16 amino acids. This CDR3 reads CASSPESRGLNEKLFF. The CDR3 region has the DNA TGTGCCAGCAGCCCCGAGTCCAGGGGGTTGAATGAAAAACTGTTTTTT.

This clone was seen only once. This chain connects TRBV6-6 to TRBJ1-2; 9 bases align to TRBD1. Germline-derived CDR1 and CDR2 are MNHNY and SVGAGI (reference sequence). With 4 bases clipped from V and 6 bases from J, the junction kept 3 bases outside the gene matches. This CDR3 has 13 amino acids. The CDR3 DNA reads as TGTGCCAGCAGTTCACAGGGGGCCGATGGCTACACCTTC. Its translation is CASSSQGADGYTF.

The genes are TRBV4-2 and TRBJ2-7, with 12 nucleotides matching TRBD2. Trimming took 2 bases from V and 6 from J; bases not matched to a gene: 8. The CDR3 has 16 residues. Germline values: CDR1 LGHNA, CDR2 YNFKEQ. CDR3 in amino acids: CASSQRVLAGGREQYF. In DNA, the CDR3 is TGTGCCAGCAGCCAACGTGTACTAGCGGGGGGCCGCGAGCAGTACTTC.

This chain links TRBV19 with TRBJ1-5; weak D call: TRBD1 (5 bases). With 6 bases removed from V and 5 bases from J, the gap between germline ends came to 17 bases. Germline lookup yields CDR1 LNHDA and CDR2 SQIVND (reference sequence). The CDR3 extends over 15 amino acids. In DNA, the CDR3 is TGTGCCAGTAGCCATCTAGGGACTGGCGATCAGCCCCAGCATTTT. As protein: CASSHLGTGDQPQHF.

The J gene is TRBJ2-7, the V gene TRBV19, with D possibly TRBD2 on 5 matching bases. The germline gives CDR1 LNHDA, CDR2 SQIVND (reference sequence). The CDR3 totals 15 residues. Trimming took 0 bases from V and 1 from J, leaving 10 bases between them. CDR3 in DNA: TGTGCCAGTAGTATAGATACGACTATTTCCTACGAGCAGTACTTC. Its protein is CASSIDTTISYEQYF.

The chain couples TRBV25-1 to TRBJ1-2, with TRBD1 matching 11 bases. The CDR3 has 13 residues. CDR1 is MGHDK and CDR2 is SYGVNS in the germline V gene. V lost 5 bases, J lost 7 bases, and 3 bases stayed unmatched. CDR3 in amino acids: CASSPGQGGGYTF. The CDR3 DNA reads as TGTGCCAGCAGTCCGGGACAGGGGGGTGGCTACACCTTC.

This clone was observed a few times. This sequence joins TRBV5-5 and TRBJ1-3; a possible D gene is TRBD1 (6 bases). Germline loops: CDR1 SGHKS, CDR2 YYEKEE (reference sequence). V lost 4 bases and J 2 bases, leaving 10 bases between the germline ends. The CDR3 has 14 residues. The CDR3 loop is CASSRRGTGNTIYF. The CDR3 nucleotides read TGTGCCAGCAGCCGTAGGGGGACTGGAAACACCATATATTTT.

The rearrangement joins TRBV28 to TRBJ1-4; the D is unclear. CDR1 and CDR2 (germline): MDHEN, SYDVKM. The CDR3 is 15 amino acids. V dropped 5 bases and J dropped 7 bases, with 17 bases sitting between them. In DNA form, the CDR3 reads TGTGCCAGCAGTGGGGTCGGGAAGGTACTTGAAAAACTGTTTTTT. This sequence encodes CASSGVGKVLEKLFF.

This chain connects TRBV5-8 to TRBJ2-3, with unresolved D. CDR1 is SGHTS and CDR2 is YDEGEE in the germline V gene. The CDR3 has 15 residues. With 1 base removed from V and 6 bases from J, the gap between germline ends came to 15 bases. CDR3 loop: CASSLSPNPRDTQYF. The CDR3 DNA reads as TGTGCCAGCAGCTTGTCTCCGAACCCGAGGGATACGCAGTATTTT. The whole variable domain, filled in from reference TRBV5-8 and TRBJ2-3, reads EAGVTQSPTHLIKTRGQQATLRCSPISGHTSVYWYQQALGLGLQFLLWYDEGEERNRGNFPPRFSGRQFPNYSSELNVNALELEDSALYLCASSLSPNPRDTQYFGPGTRLTVL.

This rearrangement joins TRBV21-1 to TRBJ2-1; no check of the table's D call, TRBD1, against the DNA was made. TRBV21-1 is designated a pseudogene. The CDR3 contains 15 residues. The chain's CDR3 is CASSKAVRVWNEQFF. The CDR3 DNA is TGTGCCAGCAGCAAAGCGGTCAGGGTGTGGAATGAGCAGTTCTTC.

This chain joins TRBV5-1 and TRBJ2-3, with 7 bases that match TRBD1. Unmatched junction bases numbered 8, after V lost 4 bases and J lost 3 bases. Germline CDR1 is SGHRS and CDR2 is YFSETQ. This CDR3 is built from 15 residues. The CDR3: CASSLGGKRTDTQYF. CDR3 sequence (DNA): TGCGCCAGCAGCCTAGGGGGCAAGAGAACAGATACGCAGTATTTT.

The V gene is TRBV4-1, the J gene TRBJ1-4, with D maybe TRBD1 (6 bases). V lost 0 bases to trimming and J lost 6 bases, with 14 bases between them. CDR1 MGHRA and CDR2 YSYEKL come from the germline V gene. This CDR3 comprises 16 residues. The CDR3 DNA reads TGCGCCAGCAGCCAAGATCGGGGGGCCGGGTATGAAAAACTGTTTTTT. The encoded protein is CASSQDRGAGYEKLFF.

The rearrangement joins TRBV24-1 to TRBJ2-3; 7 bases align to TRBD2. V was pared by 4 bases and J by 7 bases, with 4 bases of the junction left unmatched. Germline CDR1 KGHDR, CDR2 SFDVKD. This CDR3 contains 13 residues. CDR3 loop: CATSEGEGNTQYF. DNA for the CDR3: TGTGCCACCAGTGAAGGGGAGGGAAATACGCAGTATTTT.

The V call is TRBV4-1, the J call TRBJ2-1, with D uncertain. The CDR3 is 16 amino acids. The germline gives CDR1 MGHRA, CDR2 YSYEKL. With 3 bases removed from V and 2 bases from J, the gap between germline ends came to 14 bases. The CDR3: CASSQDETRAYNEQFF. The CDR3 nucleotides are TGCGCCAGCAGCCAGGATGAGACCCGGGCCTACAATGAGCAGTTCTTC.

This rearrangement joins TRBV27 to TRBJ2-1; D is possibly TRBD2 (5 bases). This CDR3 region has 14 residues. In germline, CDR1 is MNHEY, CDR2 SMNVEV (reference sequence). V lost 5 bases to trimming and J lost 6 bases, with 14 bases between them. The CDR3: CASSPSPRGNEQFF. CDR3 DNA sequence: TGTGCCAGCAGTCCTAGCCCCCGGGGCAATGAGCAGTTCTTC.

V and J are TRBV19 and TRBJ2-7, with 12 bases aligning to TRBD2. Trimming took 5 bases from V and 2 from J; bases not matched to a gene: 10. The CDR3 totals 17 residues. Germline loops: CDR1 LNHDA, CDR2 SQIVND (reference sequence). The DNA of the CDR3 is TGTGCCAGTAGTCCCCGCGGACTAGCGGGATCGACCTACGAGCAGTACTTC. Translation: CASSPRGLAGSTYEQYF.

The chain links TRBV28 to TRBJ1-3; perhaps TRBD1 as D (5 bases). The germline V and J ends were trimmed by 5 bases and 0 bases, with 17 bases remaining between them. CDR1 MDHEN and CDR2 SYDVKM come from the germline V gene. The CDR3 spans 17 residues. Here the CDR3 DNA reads TGTGCCAGCAGTCCTACCTCAGGGTACCTCTCTGGAAACACCATATATTTT. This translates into CASSPTSGYLSGNTIYF.

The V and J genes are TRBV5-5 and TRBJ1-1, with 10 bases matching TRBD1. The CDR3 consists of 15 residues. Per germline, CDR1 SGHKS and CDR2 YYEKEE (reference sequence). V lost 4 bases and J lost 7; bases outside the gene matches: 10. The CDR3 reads CASSRILTGGFEAFF. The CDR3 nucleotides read TGTGCCAGCAGCCGGATATTGACAGGGGGCTTTGAAGCTTTCTTT.

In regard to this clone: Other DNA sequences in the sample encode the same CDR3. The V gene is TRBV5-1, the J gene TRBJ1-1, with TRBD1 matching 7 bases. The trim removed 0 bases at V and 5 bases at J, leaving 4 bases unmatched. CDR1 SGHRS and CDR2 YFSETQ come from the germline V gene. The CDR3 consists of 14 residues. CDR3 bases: TGCGCCAGCAGCTTGGGACAGGGTGGGACTGAAGCTTTCTTT. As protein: CASSLGQGGTEAFF. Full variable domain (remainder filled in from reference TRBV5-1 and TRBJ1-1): KAGVTQTPRYLIKTRGQQVTLSCSPISGHRSVSWYQQTPGQGLQFLFEYFSETQRNKGNFPGRFSGRQFSNSRSEMNVSTLELGDSALYLCASSLGQGGTEAFFGQGTRLTVV.

DNA of the CDR3: TGCGCCAGCAGCTTTTCAGGGGGCGATGGCTACACCTTC. It encodes CASSFSGGDGYTF. This chain links TRBV5-1 with TRBJ1-2; 8 bases map to TRBD1. CDR3 length: 13 residues. Per the germline V gene, CDR1 is SGHRS and CDR2 is YFSETQ. The V and J ends lost 2 bases and 6 bases, in that order; junction bases with no gene match: 3.

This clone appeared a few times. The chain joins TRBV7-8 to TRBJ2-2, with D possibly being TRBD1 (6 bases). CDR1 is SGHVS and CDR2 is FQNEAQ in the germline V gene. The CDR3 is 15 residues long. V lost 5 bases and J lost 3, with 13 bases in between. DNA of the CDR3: TGTGCCAGCAGCGGACTTGGACAGTACACCGGGGAGCTGTTTTTT. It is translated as CASSGLGQYTGELFF.

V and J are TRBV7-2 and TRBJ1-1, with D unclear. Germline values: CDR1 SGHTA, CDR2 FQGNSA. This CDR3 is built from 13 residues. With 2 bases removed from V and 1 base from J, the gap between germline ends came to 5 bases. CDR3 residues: CASSLSSNTEAFF. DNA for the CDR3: TGTGCCAGCAGCTTATCGTCGAACACTGAAGCTTTCTTT.

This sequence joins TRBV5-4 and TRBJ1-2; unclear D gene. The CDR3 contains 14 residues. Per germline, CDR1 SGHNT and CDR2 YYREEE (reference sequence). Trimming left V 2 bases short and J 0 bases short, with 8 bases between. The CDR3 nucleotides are TGTGCCAGCAGCTTCCACGGGGCTAACTATGGCTACACCTTC. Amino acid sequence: CASSFHGANYGYTF.

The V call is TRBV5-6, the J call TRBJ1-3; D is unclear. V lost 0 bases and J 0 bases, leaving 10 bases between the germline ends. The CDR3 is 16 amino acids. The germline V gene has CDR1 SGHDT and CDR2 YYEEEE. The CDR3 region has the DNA TGTGCCAGCAGCTTGGGGTCAGTGATCTCTGGAAACACCATATATTTT. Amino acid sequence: CASSLGSVISGNTIYF.

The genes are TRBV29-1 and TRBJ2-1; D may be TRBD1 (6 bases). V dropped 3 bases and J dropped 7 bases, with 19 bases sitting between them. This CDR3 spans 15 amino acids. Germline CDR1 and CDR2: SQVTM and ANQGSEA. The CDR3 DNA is TGCAGCGTTGAGAGACAGGCTGCCCTACCTAATGAGCAGTTCTTC. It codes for CSVERQAALPNEQFF.

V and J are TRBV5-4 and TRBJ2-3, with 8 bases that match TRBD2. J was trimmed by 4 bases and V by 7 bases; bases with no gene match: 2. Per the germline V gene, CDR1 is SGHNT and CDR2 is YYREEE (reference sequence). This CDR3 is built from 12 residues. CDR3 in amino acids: CASRGGPDTQYF. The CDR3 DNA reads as TGTGCCAGCCGGGGGGGACCAGATACGCAGTATTTT.

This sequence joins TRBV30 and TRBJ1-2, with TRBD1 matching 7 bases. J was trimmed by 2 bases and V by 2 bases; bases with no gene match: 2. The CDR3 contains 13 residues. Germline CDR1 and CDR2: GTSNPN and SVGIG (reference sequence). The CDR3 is CAWSLQGNYGYTF. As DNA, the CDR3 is TGTGCCTGGAGTCTACAGGGGAACTATGGCTACACCTTC.